This T cell receptor (beta chain) was identified in a study of shared clonotypes between healthy human individuals. Germline lookup yields CDR1 GTSNPN and CDR2 SVGIG (reference sequence). The CDR3 is 12 amino acids in total, end residues counted. Sequencing was performed with immunoSEQ multiplex PCR; in TCRdb, only in-frame clones are kept and a portion is missing. The sample records around 990,000 clones, 77% being singletons. On this clone itself: What it recognizes is unknown. This CDR3 is missing its conserved last phenylalanine or tryptophan, likely due to a read error. No DNA is shown, since the ends of the CDR3 on it are uncertain; the CDR3 is the one TCRdb lists.

Findings and limits, study-wide: A generally larger estimated richness was seen in naive subsets than in memory subsets. The naive CD4 repertoires of several donors were compared, and around 5% of clonotypes were shared. Enrolling few donors narrowed the genetic and exposure-history diversity that was represented.

This chain uses TRBV30 with TRBJ2-7; TRBD1, the D gene given by the table, was not confirmed from the DNA. Sequencing was carried out using memory CD4+ T cells from PBMCs. Subset meaning: CD45RA-negative fraction. This receptor was identified in a young man in good health. Some clones in this sample may be carry-over from other donors' samples. CDR3 loop: CAWSNERGQVDD.